Presented here are 9 T cell receptor beta chains from one specimen sequenced in a study of cytomegalovirus exposure and HLA in healthy donors. 60 Vbeta and 13 Jbeta primers were used in PCR. The assay was immunoSEQ multiplex PCR, and TCRdb's table has in-frame clones only and misses some. The repertoire shows about 190,000 clones; the top ten hold 5.5% to 7.5%. Sample: PBMCs. These receptor sequences come from a man aged 30-40 years in good health and CMV-seronegative.

The V and J genes are TRBV27 and TRBJ1-2, with D uncertain. The CDR3 sequence is 16 residues long. Trimming removed 2 bases from V and 4 bases from J, with 17 bases in between. Germline V gene lookup returns CDR1 MNHEY and CDR2 SMNVEV (reference sequence). CDR3 loop: CASSLGTDRRVYGYTF. In DNA, the CDR3 is TGTGCCAGCAGTTTAGGTACAGACCGGCGGGTCTATGGCTACACCTTC.

This chain connects TRBV6-5 to TRBJ2-5, with D possibly TRBD2 on 6 matching bases. CDR1 MNHEY and CDR2 SVGAGI come from the germline V gene. CDR3 length equals 15 residues. The ends were cut back, 0 bases at V and 11 bases at J, with 19 bases in the middle. The CDR3 loop is CASSYSGEEWSEQYF. For the CDR3, the DNA is TGTGCCAGCAGTTACTCGGGGGAGGAGTGGTCGGAGCAGTACTTC.

The V call is TRBV4-2, the J call TRBJ2-3, with 12 bases identical to TRBD1. Germline CDR1 and CDR2: LGHNA and YNFKEQ. This CDR3 comprises 15 residues. V lost 10 bases and J lost 5; bases outside the gene matches: 10. The DNA of the CDR3 is TGTGCCACCGAGAGGGGGACAGGGGGCAAAGATACGCAGTATTTT. Protein: CATERGTGGKDTQYF.

The V gene is TRBV29-1, the J gene TRBJ2-1; possible D gene TRBD2, 6 bases. CDR1 is SQVTM and CDR2 is ANQGSEA in the germline V gene. Trimming pared 3 bases from V and 6 bases from J, leaving 15 bases between. The CDR3 sequence is 14 residues long. The CDR3 region is CSVDQAGLSNEQFF. The CDR3 DNA sequence: TGCAGCGTTGATCAGGCAGGACTAAGCAATGAGCAGTTCTTC.

The CDR3 nucleotides are TGTGCCAGCAGCTCGACGGGGGACAGATCGAACACCGGGGAGCTGTTTTTT. As protein: CASSSTGDRSNTGELFF. The V gene is TRBV5-6, the J gene TRBJ2-2; tentative D call: TRBD1 (7 bases). V lost 3 bases and J 0 bases, leaving 15 bases between the germline ends. The germline V gene encodes CDR1 SGHDT and CDR2 YYEEEE. This CDR3 is built from 17 residues.

This rearrangement joins TRBV13 to TRBJ2-1; D is unresolved. CDR1 and CDR2 (germline): PRHDT, FYEKMQ (reference sequence). With 2 bases removed from V and 8 bases from J, the gap between germline ends came to 7 bases. CDR3 length equals 12 residues. The CDR3 spells CASSLSSYEQFF. CDR3 in DNA: TGTGCCAGCAGCTTATCCTCGTATGAGCAGTTCTTC.

The genes are TRBV10-2 and TRBJ2-1, with D possibly matching TRBD2 (5 bases). The V gene lost 11 bases and the J gene lost 7 bases, with 15 bases spanning the gap. Germline V gene sequence: CDR1 WSHSY, CDR2 SAAADI. The CDR3 extends over 12 amino acids. CDR3 sequence: CAGGLSPNEQFF. Here the CDR3 DNA reads TGCGCCGGCGGGTTAAGTCCTAATGAGCAGTTCTTC.

The V call is TRBV27, the J call TRBJ2-1; D is possibly TRBD2 (7 bases). There are 15 residues in the CDR3. Trimming stripped 7 bases from V and 5 bases from J, with 18 bases between. Germline V gene sequence: CDR1 MNHEY, CDR2 SMNVEV (reference sequence). Here the CDR3 DNA reads TGTGCCAGCAACCCCCTAGGGGGGGCTCACAATGAGCAGTTCTTC. It encodes CASNPLGGAHNEQFF.

The chain uses TRBV4-2 and TRBJ2-1, with 13 bases lining up with TRBD2. J gave up 1 base and V 1 base, and 4 bases lay outside the gene matches. The germline gives CDR1 LGHNA, CDR2 YNFKEQ. This CDR3 has 18 residues. In nucleotides, the CDR3 is TGTGCCAGCAGCCAAGGGACTAGCGGGGGTCCGTCCTACAATGAGCAGTTCTTC. Residues: CASSQGTSGGPSYNEQFF.